One sample yielded the 28 T cell receptor beta chains listed below, sequenced in a study of cytomegalovirus exposure and HLA in healthy donors (dated by TCRdb to 2017 to 2019). The library was made by the immunoSEQ multiplex PCR assay. The multiplex PCR relied on a mix of 60 forward primers for TCR Vbeta segments and 13 reverse primers for TCR Jbeta segments. Here the immuneACCESS table is served through TCRdb, limited to in-frame sequences with V and J called. Missing clones are a known gap in these copies; in checked studies unresolved V genes cover under half, and the rest lacks a known reason. This sample is represented by 120,000 or so clones; about 80% of them were singletons. Around 1.8% of the sample is held by the ten biggest clonotypes. Sequencing was carried out using PBMCs. These receptors originate from a man younger than 35 in good health and CMV-seronegative.

The sample holds a few counts of this clone. This chain joins TRBV19 and TRBJ2-1, with D possibly matching TRBD1 (5 bases). V lost 3 bases and J 5 bases, leaving 11 bases between the germline ends. CDR3 size: 14 residues. The germline gives CDR1 LNHDA, CDR2 SQIVND (reference sequence). CDR3 bases: TGTGCCAGTAGTATGCGTGGGGCGGACAATGAGCAGTTCTTC. Translated: CASSMRGADNEQFF.

The chain recombines TRBV10-3 with TRBJ2-5, with 7 bases fitting TRBD1. The J call may be faulty, since TRBJ2-7 better matches the DNA end. Per germline, CDR1 ENHRY and CDR2 SYGVKD. The CDR3 runs 14 residues. The CDR3 coding sequence is TGTGCCATCAGTGTGACAGGGCCTCTCTACGAGCAGTACTTC. It encodes CAISVTGPLYEQYF.

In DNA form, the CDR3 reads TGTGCCAGCAGCTCCGACAGCGGGGGTTATGAAAAACTGTTTTTT. This codes for CASSSDSGGYEKLFF. This sequence joins TRBV6-1 and TRBJ1-4; possible D gene TRBD1, 5 bases. The V end lost 6 bases, the J end lost 6 bases, and 17 bases lay between the germline ends. The CDR3 has 15 residues. Germline CDR1 reads MNHNS; CDR2 reads SASEGT.

The V gene is TRBV19, the J gene TRBJ1-4; D is undetermined. The CDR3 is 15 amino acids. Germline-derived CDR1 and CDR2 are LNHDA and SQIVND (reference sequence). Trimming left V 3 bases short and J 0 bases short, with 8 bases between. Here the CDR3 reads CASSIAGATNEKLFF. The CDR3 DNA reads as TGTGCCAGTAGTATTGCCGGTGCAACTAATGAAAAACTGTTTTTT. The full variable domain, rest sourced from reference TRBV19 and TRBJ1-4, is DGGITQSPKYLFRKEGQNVTLSCEQNLNHDAMYWYRQDPGQGLRLIYYSQIVNDFQKGDIAEGYSVSREKKESFPLTVTSAQKNPTAFYLCASSIAGATNEKLFFGSGTQLSVL.

The CDR3 sequence is CSAHLGSAGGETQYF. DNA of the CDR3: TGCAGCGCCCATCTGGGGAGCGCCGGGGGAGAGACCCAGTACTTC. The chain recombines TRBV29-1 with TRBJ2-5; D is possibly TRBD2 (6 bases). The CDR3 is 15 residues long. The V end was cut by 7 bases, the J end by 4 bases, with 22 bases between. The germline V gene encodes CDR1 SQVTM and CDR2 ANQGSEA.

This rearrangement joins TRBV5-1 to TRBJ2-5, with TRBD2 as a possible D gene (6 bases). The CDR3 length is 16 residues. Between the trimmed V and J ends, which lost 1 base and 3 bases, there was a span of 16 bases. Germline-derived CDR1 and CDR2 are SGHRS and YFSETQ. The CDR3 loop reads CASSLSPGLIKETQYF. CDR3 DNA sequence: TGCGCCAGCAGCTTGTCCCCGGGACTCATTAAAGAGACCCAGTACTTC.

This clone occurred once. The chain couples TRBV7-3 to TRBJ2-1; 15 bases line up with TRBD2. Germline loops: CDR1 SGHTA, CDR2 FQGTGA. V trimming: 0 bases; J trimming: 0 bases; junction bases outside the gene matches: 6. The CDR3 is 20 amino acids. The CDR3 reads CASSLTGTSGGYSSYNEQFF. For the CDR3, the DNA is TGTGCCAGCAGCTTAACCGGGACTAGCGGGGGGTATAGCTCCTACAATGAGCAGTTCTTC.

This chain connects TRBV18 to TRBJ1-3; a possible D gene is TRBD1 (6 bases). The CDR3 length is 13 residues. V lost 3 bases and J 4 bases, leaving 7 bases between the germline ends. Germline V gives CDR1 KGHSH, CDR2 LQKENI. The chain's CDR3 is CASSPGTGNTIYF. CDR3 sequence (DNA): TGTGCCAGCTCACCCGGGACAGGAAACACCATATATTTT.

The chain joins TRBV18 to TRBJ1-2; 9 bases map to TRBD1. This CDR3 is built from 17 residues. Per germline, CDR1 KGHSH and CDR2 LQKENI. Unmatched junction bases numbered 13, after V lost 4 bases and J lost 4 bases. CDR3 sequence reads: CASSRTYGQGTVYGYTF. In nucleotides, the CDR3 is TGTGCCAGCTCACGAACTTATGGACAGGGGACCGTCTATGGCTACACCTTC.

The chain is built from TRBV18 and TRBJ2-2; D is perhaps TRBD2 (6 bases). Germline CDR1 KGHSH, CDR2 LQKENI. The CDR3 is 15 amino acids. The V end lost 6 bases, the J end lost 4 bases, and 15 bases lay between the germline ends. CDR3 nucleotides: TGTGCCAGCTCCCCCAGGAGGGGATTCACCGGGGAGCTGTTTTTT. Translated: CASSPRRGFTGELFF.

This chain links TRBV6-1 with TRBJ2-7; 7 positions agree with TRBD2. The CDR3 is 16 amino acids. Trimming cost V 3 bases and J 2 bases; bases outside gene matches: 10. The V gene's germline CDR1 is MNHNS and CDR2 SASEGT. The CDR3 DNA sequence: TGTGCCAGCAGTGAGCTACTAGCGAGCGGACCCTACGAGCAGTACTTC. This translates into CASSELLASGPYEQYF.

CDR3 coding DNA: TGCAGCGTTGTAGGCGGGAAGAACACTGAAGCTTTCTTT. Translating gives CSVVGGKNTEAFF. The chain couples TRBV29-1 to TRBJ1-1; D ambiguous. V was shortened by 4 bases and J by 1 base, with 10 bases between the two germline ends. Germline V gene lookup returns CDR1 SQVTM and CDR2 ANQGSEA. This CDR3 region has 13 residues.

The chain joins TRBV10-1 to TRBJ1-2; no definite D call. Looked up from germline, CDR1 is WNHNN and CDR2 is SYGVQD (reference sequence). V was clipped by 3 bases and J by 2 bases, with 10 bases between them. This CDR3 spans 14 amino acids. The CDR3 protein is CASSDPGANYGYTF. CDR3 DNA: TGCGCCAGCAGTGACCCGGGAGCCAACTATGGCTACACCTTC.

The chain employs TRBV10-2 and TRBJ2-7, with D possibly being TRBD2 (6 bases). Trimming pared 7 bases from V and 7 bases from J, leaving 14 bases between. CDR1 and CDR2 (germline): WSHSY, SAAADI. This CDR3 has 12 residues. CDR3 sequence reads: CASIPPSGEQYF. In nucleotides, the CDR3 is TGCGCCAGCATCCCCCCCAGCGGGGAGCAGTACTTC.

The rearrangement links TRBV19 to TRBJ2-7; D perhaps matches TRBD2 (5 bases). The CDR3 is made up of 14 amino acids. The V and J ends lost 6 bases and 6 bases respectively, with 18 bases between them. The germline gives CDR1 LNHDA, CDR2 SQIVND (reference sequence). CDR3 DNA: TGTGCCAGTAGCTCCTATGGAGGATTGGGCGAGCAGTACTTC. Protein sequence: CASSSYGGLGEQYF.

The chain couples TRBV6-1 to TRBJ1-1; TRBD1 matches 8 bases. J gave up 7 bases and V 6 bases, and 10 bases lay outside the gene matches. The CDR3 extends over 14 amino acids. CDR1 is MNHNS, CDR2 SASEGT, per germline. The CDR3: CASRRKTGESEAFF. DNA for the CDR3: TGTGCCAGCAGGCGGAAGACAGGGGAGAGTGAAGCTTTCTTT.

The rearrangement joins TRBV11-2 to TRBJ1-6, with D hard to call. Germline CDR1 and CDR2: SGHAT and FQNNGV. The length of the CDR3 is 17 residues. V lost 3 bases, J lost 0 bases, and 12 bases lay in between. This CDR3 is CASSFSLQSSYNSPLHF. The CDR3 bases are TGTGCCAGCAGCTTTAGCCTCCAAAGCTCCTATAATTCACCCCTCCACTTT.

A single count supports this clone. The V gene is TRBV6-1, the J gene TRBJ1-2, with D unresolved. Deletions cut 11 bases from V and 2 bases from J, with 12 bases between. From germline, CDR1 is MNHNS and CDR2 SASEGT. CDR3 length: 12 amino acids. The CDR3 sequence is CAGGRGNYGYTF. CDR3 DNA sequence: TGTGCCGGCGGACGGGGAAACTATGGCTACACCTTC.

This rearrangement joins TRBV19 to TRBJ2-1; D perhaps matches TRBD1 (6 bases). The CDR3 extends over 12 amino acids. CDR1 is LNHDA, CDR2 SQIVND, per germline (reference sequence). V was trimmed by 6 bases and J by 5 bases, leaving 8 bases between them. The DNA for the CDR3 is TGTGCCAGTAGGGACAGACACAATGAGCAGTTCTTC. Its protein product is CASRDRHNEQFF.

V usage is TRBV6-4 and J usage is TRBJ1-1; 7 bases are a match to TRBD1. In germline, CDR1 is MRHNA, CDR2 SNTAGT. V trimming: 6 bases; J trimming: 0 bases; junction bases outside the gene matches: 7. The CDR3 covers 15 residues. CDR3 DNA: TGTGCCAGCAGCCCTCGGACAGGAGTGAACACTGAAGCTTTCTTT. Protein: CASSPRTGVNTEAFF.

The V call is TRBV5-6, the J call TRBJ2-7; the D is unclear. The germline gives CDR1 SGHDT, CDR2 YYEEEE. This CDR3 contains 14 residues. Between the trimmed V and J ends, which lost 0 bases and 7 bases, there was a span of 14 bases. CDR3: CASSLAADFGEQYF. CDR3 bases: TGTGCCAGCAGCTTGGCGGCAGACTTTGGGGAGCAGTACTTC.

This sequence joins TRBV7-3 and TRBJ2-1; a weak D match, TRBD1 (5 bases). Germline loops: CDR1 SGHTA, CDR2 FQGTGA. V lost 5 bases, J lost 2 bases, and 13 bases lay in between. This CDR3 has 15 residues. The CDR3 loop reads CASSALGRAYNEQFF. The CDR3 DNA reads as TGTGCCAGCAGCGCGTTGGGCAGGGCCTACAATGAGCAGTTCTTC.

The chain is built from TRBV9 and TRBJ1-4; no clear D gene. V was pared by 3 bases and J by 8 bases, with 11 bases between. The CDR3 sequence is 13 residues long. CDR1 and CDR2 (germline): SGDLS, YYNGEE. CDR3 loop: CASSDRPGEKLFF. The CDR3 bases are TGTGCCAGCAGCGACCGCCCGGGGGAAAAACTGTTTTTT. Together with reference TRBV9 and TRBJ1-4, the CDR3 gives the full variable domain: DSGVTQTPKHLITATGQRVTLRCSPRSGDLSVYWYQQSLDQGLQFLIQYYNGEERAKGNILERFSAQQFPDLHSELNLSSLELGDSALYFCASSDRPGEKLFFGSGTQLSVL.

This clone was recorded a few times. The rearrangement joins TRBV2 to TRBJ2-1; D is uncertain. The CDR3 extends over 13 amino acids. Looked up from germline, CDR1 is SNHLY and CDR2 is FYNNEI. The germline V and J ends were trimmed by 4 bases and 2 bases, with 6 bases remaining between them. The DNA for the CDR3 is TGTGCCAGCAGTGTCACTACCTACAATGAGCAGTTCTTC. Its protein product is CASSVTTYNEQFF. The variable domain in full, completed from reference TRBV2 and TRBJ2-1, reads EPEVTQTPSHQVTQMGQEVILRCVPISNHLYFYWYRQILGQKVEFLVSFYNNEISEKSEIFDDQFSVERPDGSNFTLKIRSTKLEDSAMYFCASSVTTYNEQFFGPGTRLTVL.

The chain combines TRBV5-1 with TRBJ2-7, with D possibly TRBD1 on 5 matching bases. The CDR3 is 16 residues long. From germline, CDR1 is SGHRS and CDR2 YFSETQ. The V end lost 3 bases, the J end lost 0 bases, and 16 bases lay between the germline ends. CDR3 DNA: TGCGCCAGCAGCTCAAAGACACAGGAAATCTCCTACGAGCAGTACTTC. It is translated as CASSSKTQEISYEQYF.

The chain combines TRBV6-1 with TRBJ1-3; D is uncertain. There are 15 residues in the CDR3. Germline CDR1 MNHNS, CDR2 SASEGT. V shed 4 bases and J shed 0 bases, with 10 bases lying between them. The CDR3 DNA reads TGTGCCAGCAGTGTCAGACTGAACTCTGGAAACACCATATATTTT. Residues: CASSVRLNSGNTIYF.

This chain joins TRBV7-2 and TRBJ2-3, with a tentative D call TRBD2 (6 bases). The germline gives CDR1 SGHTA, CDR2 FQGNSA. The CDR3 sequence is 15 residues long. V dropped 6 bases and J dropped 0 bases, with 13 bases sitting between them. CDR3: CASSSFGGSTDTQYF. CDR3 nucleotides: TGTGCCAGCAGTTCGTTCGGGGGTAGCACAGATACGCAGTATTTT.

The chain couples TRBV11-1 to TRBJ2-3; possible D gene TRBD1, 6 bases. Trimming removed 5 bases from V and 8 bases from J, with 17 bases in between. This CDR3 has 14 amino acids. The germline V gene encodes CDR1 SGHAT and CDR2 FQDESV (reference sequence). The DNA of the CDR3 is TGTGCCAGCAGCCCCCGGGGCTGGGGGCGTACGCAGTATTTT. Its protein product is CASSPRGWGRTQYF.